Listed here is a single TCR beta chain. Its antigen is as yet unknown. This sample was taken from a study of T cell responses to AZD1222 COVID-19 vaccine. Overall study findings and caveats: Epitopes outside B.1.351 and B.1.1.7 mutated regions reportedly drew nearly half of spike TCRs.

Assay: immunoSEQ multiplex PCR; the TCRdb copy retains only in-frame clones and omits some. The data contain 90,000 to 130,000 clones, about 90% of them singletons. After removal of 9 bases from V and 2 bases from J, the junction contained 5 bases not matched to a gene. Germline assignment: CDR1 KGHDR and CDR2 SFDVKD. The CDR3 has 14 residues. The genes are TRBV24-1 and TRBJ2-7, with 11 bases lining up with TRBD2. Source: peripheral blood, taken on day 0 of AZD1222 vaccination. This receptor was identified in an adult in good health. The CDR3 nucleotides read TGTGCCACCTCGACTAGCGGGGTGCCCTACGAGCAGTACTTC. Protein sequence: CATSTSGVPYEQYF.